Listed below are T cell receptor beta chains from one sample, sequenced in a study of blood T cell repertoires in COVID-19. Here immunoSEQ multiplex PCR was the method, and the copy in TCRdb shows in-frame clones only, minus some. The table lists 150,000 to 200,000 clones, roughly four fifths of them singletons. The source material was peripheral blood. Every receptor here comes from an elderly woman with acute or convalescent COVID-19. Both conserved end residues are part of each CDR3. The order of the fields is V gene, J gene, D gene, clone size, CDR3 protein, CDR3 DNA. D genes are given only for firm matches. Clone size is given for some rows only: seen once, a few or many times, or a class if the clone is expanded.

TRBV30	TRBJ2-7	.	.	CACFDWGSRSYEQYF	TGTGCCTGCTTCGATTGGGGCAGCCGATCCTACGAGCAGTACTTC
TRBV4-1	TRBJ1-1	TRBD1	.	CASSFGQVNTEAFF	TGCGCCAGCAGCTTCGGACAGGTGAACACTGAAGCTTTCTTT
TRBV5-1	TRBJ1-4	.	.	CASSRPENEKLFF	TGCGCCAGCAGTCGACCGGAGAATGAAAAACTGTTTTTT
TRBV11-2	TRBJ1-1	.	.	CASKRVYTEAFF	TGTGCCAGCAAGCGGGTTTACACTGAAGCTTTCTTT
TRBV18	TRBJ1-2	.	once	CASSLYYQEEDYGYTF	TGTGCCAGCTCACTTTACTATCAGGAGGAAGACTATGGCTACACCTTC
TRBV10-1	TRBJ2-2	.	.	CASGRDTNTGELFF	TGCGCCAGCGGCCGGGACACTAACACCGGGGAGCTGTTTTTT
TRBV5-4	TRBJ1-2	TRBD1	.	CASSSRTGNYGYTF	TGTGCCAGCAGCTCCAGGACAGGGAACTATGGCTACACCTTC
TRBV30	TRBJ1-2	.	.	CAWSRGPGDYGYTF	TGTGCCTGGAGTCGGGGCCCAGGGGACTATGGCTACACCTTC
TRBV2	TRBJ1-1	.	.	CASDGQGTETEAFF	TGTGCCAGCGATGGCCAGGGAACCGAAACTGAAGCTTTCTTT
TRBV10-3	TRBJ2-7	TRBD1	few	CAISDPGTGGHEQYF	TGTGCCATCAGTGACCCCGGGACAGGGGGCCACGAGCAGTACTTC
TRBV10-1	TRBJ2-1	TRBD2	.	CASSGASGRFDEQFF	TGCGCCAGCAGTGGAGCTAGCGGGAGGTTTGATGAGCAGTTCTTC
TRBV7-9	TRBJ1-2	TRBD1	once	CASSWTGAPGYTF	TGTGCCAGCAGCTGGACAGGGGCCCCCGGCTACACCTTC
TRBV15	TRBJ2-5	.	.	CATSRRDTGQETQYF	TGTGCCACCAGCAGACGGGATACCGGTCAAGAGACCCAGTACTTC
TRBV24-1	TRBJ1-2	.	few	CATSAGGGGGYTF	TGTGCCACCAGTGCCGGCGGTGGGGGCGGCTACACCTTC
TRBV29-1	TRBJ1-5	TRBD1	.	CSVRQGGNQPQHF	TGCAGCGTTCGACAGGGGGGCAATCAGCCCCAGCATTTT
TRBV19	TRBJ2-1	TRBD2	.	CASSIATSGTGYNEQFF	TGTGCCAGTAGTATTGCGACTAGCGGGACGGGGTACAATGAGCAGTTCTTC
TRBV7-9	TRBJ1-2	.	.	CASRPRPRDKDAYGYTF	TGTGCCAGCAGGCCACGACCAAGGGACAAAGACGCCTATGGCTACACCTTC
TRBV30	TRBJ2-7	TRBD1	few	CAWTTGTGIREQYF	TGTGCCTGGACCACCGGGACAGGGATCCGCGAGCAGTACTTC
TRBV18	TRBJ2-1	TRBD1	once	CASSPGQGNEQFF	TGTGCCAGCTCACCCGGACAGGGCAATGAGCAGTTCTTC
TRBV7-6	TRBJ2-2	TRBD2	.	CASNMAGEDTGELFF	TGTGCCAGCAATATGGCGGGAGAGGACACCGGGGAGCTGTTTTTT
TRBV20-1	TRBJ1-2	.	.	CSASESGDYGYTF	TGCAGTGCTAGTGAGTCAGGGGATTATGGCTACACCTTC
TRBV2	TRBJ2-1	.	.	CASSGPELGEQFF	TGTGCCAGCAGTGGTCCCGAACTAGGGGAGCAGTTCTTC
TRBV5-1	TRBJ2-3	TRBD1	.	CASRVTGEVDTQYF	TGCGCCAGCAGAGTGACAGGGGAGGTAGATACGCAGTATTTT
TRBV2	TRBJ2-2	TRBD2	.	CASSESPGGSTGELFF	TGTGCCAGCAGTGAATCCCCAGGCGGGAGCACCGGGGAGCTGTTTTTT
TRBV6-1	TRBJ2-7	TRBD2	.	CASSDPLRTSGSHEQYF	TGTGCCAGCAGTGACCCACTTCGGACTAGCGGGAGCCACGAGCAGTACTTC
TRBV30	TRBJ2-3	TRBD1	.	CAWSVLTGGTDTQYF	TGTGCCTGGAGTGTACTGACAGGGGGCACAGATACGCAGTATTTT
TRBV9	TRBJ2-1	TRBD1	.	CASSVAGGDGNEQFF	TGTGCCAGCAGCGTAGCAGGGGGCGACGGCAATGAGCAGTTCTTC
TRBV2	TRBJ1-1	.	.	CASSVSDTEAFF	TGTGCCAGCAGTGTATCCGACACTGAAGCTTTCTTT
TRBV4-1	TRBJ1-2	.	.	CASSQGGAGTRGYTF	TGCGCCAGCAGCCAAGGAGGGGCCGGGACACGAGGCTACACCTTC
TRBV6-5	TRBJ2-1	.	.	CASSYSSGNEQFF	TGTGCCAGCAGTTACTCTAGCGGCAATGAGCAGTTCTTC
TRBV6-5	TRBJ2-3	.	.	CASSYRASGTDTQYF	TGTGCCAGCAGTTACAGGGCTAGCGGCACAGATACGCAGTATTTT
TRBV19	TRBJ1-1	TRBD1	.	CASSTLRQGETEAFF	TGTGCCAGTAGTACCCTCCGACAGGGAGAAACTGAAGCTTTCTTT
TRBV12-3/TRBV12-4	TRBJ1-5	.	.	CASSSGSGGPQHF	TGTGCCAGCAGTTCGGGGTCCGGGGGGCCCCAGCATTTT
TRBV5-1	TRBJ2-1	.	.	CASSLEASYNEQFF	TGCGCCAGCAGCCTAGAGGCTTCCTACAATGAGCAGTTCTTC
TRBV28	TRBJ1-4	.	few	CASNRRATNEKLFF	TGTGCCAGCAATCGCCGCGCAACTAATGAAAAACTGTTTTTT
TRBV12-3/TRBV12-4	TRBJ1-1	.	.	CASSFYTEAFF	TGTGCCAGCAGTTTCTACACTGAAGCTTTCTTT
TRBV5-1	TRBJ2-1	TRBD2	few	CASSLAGSGRIAYNEQFF	TGCGCCAGCAGCTTGGCTGGAAGCGGGAGGATTGCCTACAATGAGCAGTTCTTC
TRBV19	TRBJ2-1	.	.	CASSISTWEQFF	TGTGCCAGTAGTATTAGCACTTGGGAGCAGTTCTTC
TRBV5-1	TRBJ2-1	TRBD2	.	CASSLATGGRAGEQFF	TGCGCCAGCAGCTTGGCTACTGGCGGGAGGGCCGGTGAGCAGTTCTTC
TRBV2	TRBJ2-3	TRBD1	.	CASRDRADTQYF	TGTGCCAGCAGAGACAGGGCAGATACGCAGTATTTT
TRBV6-5	TRBJ2-1	.	.	CASSYYIYNEQFF	TGTGCCAGCAGTTATTACATATACAATGAGCAGTTCTTC
TRBV23-1	TRBJ2-7	.	few	CASSPRAEEQYF	TGCGCCAGCAGTCCCCGCGCGGAGGAGCAGTACTTC
TRBV6-5	TRBJ1-2	TRBD1	.	CASTPDRAGNGYTF	TGTGCCAGCACTCCGGACAGGGCGGGAAATGGCTACACCTTC
TRBV4-1	TRBJ2-3	TRBD2	.	CASSRGSDLAGGLVTDTQYF	TGCGCCAGCAGCCGGGGGTCGGATCTAGCGGGAGGGTTAGTCACAGATACGCAGTATTTT
TRBV11-2	TRBJ2-5	TRBD2	.	CASSLASGKETQYF	TGTGCCAGCAGCTTAGCTAGCGGGAAGGAGACCCAGTACTTC
TRBV19	TRBJ1-5	.	.	CASSNNLGVGLQPQHF	TGTGCCAGTAGTAATAATCTAGGGGTGGGTTTGCAGCCCCAGCATTTT